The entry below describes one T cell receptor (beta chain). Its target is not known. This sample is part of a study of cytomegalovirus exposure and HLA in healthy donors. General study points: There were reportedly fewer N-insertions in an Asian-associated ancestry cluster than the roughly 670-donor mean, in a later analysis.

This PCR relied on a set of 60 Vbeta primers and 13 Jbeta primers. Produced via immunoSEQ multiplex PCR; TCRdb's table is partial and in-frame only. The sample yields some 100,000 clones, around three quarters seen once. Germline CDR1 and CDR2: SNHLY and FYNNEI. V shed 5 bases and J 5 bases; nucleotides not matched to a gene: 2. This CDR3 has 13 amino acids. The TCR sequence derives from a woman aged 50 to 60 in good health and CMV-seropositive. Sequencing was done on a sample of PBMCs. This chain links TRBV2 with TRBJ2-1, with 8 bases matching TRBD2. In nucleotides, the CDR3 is TGTGCCAGCAGTAAACTAGCGGACAATGAGCAGTTCTTC. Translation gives CASSKLADNEQFF.